The 17 T cell receptor beta chains given below trace back to one sample, sequenced in a study of T cell clonotyping in hematopoietic cell transplantation. The time point was: recipient sample about 28 days before transplant, after cytoreduction. Profiling relied on immunoSEQ multiplex PCR, and the TCRdb table lists in-frame clones only, not all of them. The sample records about 50,000 clones, around 84% being singletons. The material sequenced was peripheral blood mononuclear cells, taken before stem cell transplant. Source of these receptors: a man aged 60 to 75 with biphenotypic leukemia. Some clones in this sample may be carry-over from other donors' samples.

The CDR3 sequence is CASSPGTVTNEKLFF. CDR3 coding DNA: TGTGCCAGCAGCCCAGGGACAGTAACTAATGAAAAACTGTTTTTT. The chain employs TRBV7-9 and TRBJ1-4, with 7 bases fitting TRBD1. The CDR3 consists of 15 residues. CDR1 is SEHNR, CDR2 FQNEAQ, per germline (reference sequence). With 5 bases clipped from V and 1 base from J, the junction kept 4 bases outside the gene matches.

CDR3 region: CASSQDITDQETQYF. The CDR3, as DNA: TGCGCCAGCAGCCAAGATATAACGGACCAAGAGACCCAGTACTTC. V usage is TRBV4-3 and J usage is TRBJ2-5; D is uncertain. This CDR3 region has 15 residues. Trimming took off 0 bases at V and 0 bases at J, with 8 bases between the two ends. CDR1 is LGHNA and CDR2 is YSLEER in the germline V gene.

V is TRBV6-5 and J is TRBJ2-2, with D maybe TRBD1 (6 bases). V lost 0 bases to trimming and J lost 0 bases, with 8 bases between them. The germline gives CDR1 MNHEY, CDR2 SVGAGI. The CDR3 contains 16 residues. DNA for the CDR3: TGTGCCAGCAGTTACTCCAGGGGCCCGAACACCGGGGAGCTGTTTTTT. This gives the protein CASSYSRGPNTGELFF.

The V call is TRBV7-8, the J call TRBJ2-1; tentatively, D is TRBD2 (6 bases). There are 18 residues in the CDR3. V lost 4 bases and J 0 bases, leaving 19 bases between the germline ends. Germline CDR1 and CDR2: SGHVS and FQNEAQ. In nucleotides, the CDR3 is TGTGCCAGCAGCTGGAGGGGTCGGGCGGTTTCCTCCTACAATGAGCAGTTCTTC. It encodes CASSWRGRAVSSYNEQFF. The full variable domain, completed using reference TRBV7-8 and TRBJ2-1, is GAGVSQSPRYKVAKRGQDVALRCDPISGHVSLFWYQQALGQGPEFLTYFQNEAQLDKSGLPSDRFFAERPEGSVSTLKIQRTQQEDSAVYLCASSWRGRAVSSYNEQFFGPGTRLTVL.

The gene calls are TRBV23-1 and TRBJ1-2; TRBD1 might be the D (6 bases). TRBV23-1 is an ORF, with its function uncertain. V gave up 1 base and J gave up 3 bases, with 18 bases separating them. The CDR3 spans 17 residues. The CDR3 DNA reads as TGCGCCAGCAGTCAATTGGAGGCAGGGGAAAATTACTATGGCTACACCTTC. Its protein is CASSQLEAGENYYGYTF.

This rearrangement joins TRBV2 to TRBJ2-3, with D unclear. Trimming shortened V by 4 bases and J by 0 bases, and 5 bases separated the two germline ends. CDR3 length: 13 amino acids. Germline V gene data show CDR1 as SNHLY and CDR2 as FYNNEI. The CDR3 sequence is CASSGDSTDTQYF. For the CDR3, the DNA is TGTGCCAGCAGTGGTGACAGCACAGATACGCAGTATTTT.

Regarding this clone: Other nucleotide sequences in the sample specify the same CDR3. The chain is built from TRBV7-2 and TRBJ2-7, with no clear D. This CDR3 spans 13 amino acids. V lost 1 base and J 1 base, leaving 5 bases between the germline ends. Germline CDR1 and CDR2: SGHTA and FQGNSA. CDR3 loop: CASSLGVSYEQYF. In DNA form, the CDR3 reads TGTGCCAGCAGCTTAGGCGTTTCCTACGAGCAGTACTTC.

The V gene is TRBV11-2, the J gene TRBJ2-7, with 7 bases identical to TRBD2. Germline CDR1 SGHAT, CDR2 FQNNGV. This CDR3 region has 13 residues. The V gene end was trimmed by 5 bases and the J gene end by 6 bases; junction bases not matched to a gene: 7. CDR3 region: CASSLSGPSEQYF. CDR3 in DNA: TGTGCCAGCAGCCTTAGCGGGCCGAGCGAGCAGTACTTC.

This chain joins TRBV29-1 and TRBJ2-7; weak D call: TRBD1 (7 bases). The CDR3 consists of 13 residues. The germline gives CDR1 SQVTM, CDR2 ANQGSEA. Trimming stripped 3 bases from V and 3 bases from J, with 12 bases between. The CDR3 loop reads CSVEARGDYEQYF. Here the CDR3 DNA reads TGCAGCGTTGAGGCCAGGGGGGACTACGAGCAGTACTTC.

V gene TRBV9 combines with J gene TRBJ2-7; no clear D gene. The ends were cut back, 0 bases at V and 6 bases at J, with 7 bases in the middle. The CDR3 totals 12 residues. The germline gives CDR1 SGDLS, CDR2 YYNGEE. Here the CDR3 reads CASSVAVGEQYF. CDR3 nucleotide sequence: TGTGCCAGCAGCGTAGCAGTCGGCGAGCAGTACTTC.

The rearrangement links TRBV2 to TRBJ1-4; D gene unclear. Germline V gene sequence: CDR1 SNHLY, CDR2 FYNNEI. V was shortened by 5 bases and J by 13 bases, with 17 bases between the two germline ends. This CDR3 is 13 amino acids long. CDR3 bases: TGTGCCAGCAGTTCGCTCCGTGAAAGCGGACTGTTTTTT. It yields the protein CASSSLRESGLFF.

The V gene is TRBV2, the J gene TRBJ2-3; perhaps TRBD1 as D (6 bases). This CDR3 region has 14 residues. Germline V gene sequence: CDR1 SNHLY, CDR2 FYNNEI. The germline V and J ends were trimmed by 6 bases and 9 bases, with 19 bases remaining between them. CDR3 sequence reads: CASRPGQLSPTQYF. CDR3 sequence (DNA): TGTGCCAGCAGACCCGGACAGCTCAGCCCGACGCAGTATTTT.

This chain joins TRBV28 and TRBJ2-7; D tentatively fits TRBD1 or TRBD2 (6 bases each). The V end was cut by 11 bases, the J end by 0 bases, with 17 bases between. The CDR3 loop spans 14 amino acids. Germline values: CDR1 MDHEN, CDR2 SYDVKM. The CDR3 nucleotides are TGTGCCGCTCGGGGGCCTCTCTACTCCTACGAGCAGTACTTC. Protein product: CAARGPLYSYEQYF.

This rearrangement joins TRBV5-1 to TRBJ2-2; D gene ambiguous. The CDR3 has 14 amino acids. Per the germline V gene, CDR1 is SGHRS and CDR2 is YFSETQ. Deletions cut 6 bases from V and 2 bases from J, with 11 bases between. CDR3 region: CASKTDTNTGELFF. In nucleotides, the CDR3 is TGCGCCAGCAAGACTGACACAAACACCGGGGAGCTGTTTTTT. Full variable domain (missing parts from reference TRBV5-1 and TRBJ2-2): KAGVTQTPRYLIKTRGQQVTLSCSPISGHRSVSWYQQTPGQGLQFLFEYFSETQRNKGNFPGRFSGRQFSNSRSEMNVSTLELGDSALYLCASKTDTNTGELFFGEGSRLTVL.

This clone was observed a few times. The chain employs TRBV6-1 and TRBJ2-7, with 8 bases that match TRBD1. Germline-derived CDR1 and CDR2 are MNHNS and SASEGT. The ends lost 7 bases at V and 5 bases at J; junction bases unmatched: 10. This CDR3 comprises 14 residues. DNA of the CDR3: TGTGCCAGCAACCCGGACAGGGCGTGGGACGAGCAGTACTTC. As protein: CASNPDRAWDEQYF.

This clone occurred a few times. This rearrangement joins TRBV10-2 to TRBJ2-1; the D is unclear. V lost 6 bases to trimming and J lost 7 bases, with 7 bases between them. Germline V gene lookup returns CDR1 WSHSY and CDR2 SAAADI. This CDR3 region has 11 residues. The CDR3 sequence: CASRDPNEQFF. The CDR3 region has the DNA TGCGCCAGCAGAGACCCTAATGAGCAGTTCTTC.

The chain uses TRBV25-1 and TRBJ1-3; no definite D call. The V and J ends lost 3 bases and 0 bases respectively, with 12 bases between them. The CDR3 covers 16 residues. Per the germline V gene, CDR1 is MGHDK and CDR2 is SYGVNS. The CDR3 here is CASSDWVFHSGNTIYF. The CDR3 nucleotides are TGTGCCAGCAGTGACTGGGTCTTCCACTCTGGAAACACCATATATTTT.